The 30 T cell receptor beta chains in this list originate from one sample, sequenced in a study of CD4 T cells in relation to SARS-CoV-2 and coronaviruses (dated by TCRdb to about 2021). These TCRs are of unknown antigen specificity. CD4+ T cells from unexposed donors were collected before the COVID-19 pandemic (2011-2018). After more than nine days of culture, CD4+ T cells were isolated with the EasySep CD4+ T cell isolation kit. Libraries came from the immunoSEQ multiplex PCR assay. Sourced from immuneACCESS, this table was stored by TCRdb with only in-frame sequences that have V and J called. A share of the clones is absent; for the studies checked, an unresolved V gene accounts for under half, and the remainder has no known explanation. The sample contains tens of thousands of clones, around 78% of them found a single time. About 15% of the sample comes from the top ten. The sample comprised CD4+ T cells from PBMCs, cultured in vitro. The receptors come from a human donor in good health.

The rearrangement links TRBV13 to TRBJ2-1; D not resolved. The CDR3 spans 14 residues. CDR1 is PRHDT, CDR2 FYEKMQ, per germline (reference sequence). Trimming pared 1 base from V and 3 bases from J, leaving 7 bases between. CDR3 sequence (DNA): TGTGCCAGCAGCTTAGAGCTAGGCTACAATGAGCAGTTCTTC. It yields the protein CASSLELGYNEQFF.

This clone was picked up a small number of times. The V and J genes are TRBV7-2 and TRBJ2-2; 7 bases are shared with TRBD2. Germline V gives CDR1 SGHTA, CDR2 FQGNSA. CDR3 length: 16 amino acids. J was trimmed by 5 bases and V by 1 base; bases with no gene match: 7. CDR3 nucleotide sequence: TGTGCCAGCAGCTTAGAACCTAGCGGTCGGACCGGGGAGCTGTTTTTT. Amino acids: CASSLEPSGRTGELFF.

The gene calls are TRBV6-1 and TRBJ2-7; D is unclear. The CDR3 runs to 13 residues. The germline gives CDR1 MNHNS, CDR2 SASEGT. V gave up 2 bases and J gave up 3 bases, with 8 bases separating them. CDR3 sequence reads: CASSEMVGYEQYF. CDR3 in DNA: TGTGCCAGCAGTGAAATGGTAGGCTACGAGCAGTACTTC.

V usage is TRBV5-1 and J usage is TRBJ2-1, with TRBD2 matching over 8 bases. V was clipped by 4 bases and J by 7 bases; unmatched bases: 7. Per germline, CDR1 SGHRS and CDR2 YFSETQ. The CDR3 loop spans 14 amino acids. The CDR3 region is CASSETGTRNEQFF. The CDR3 DNA sequence: TGCGCCAGCAGCGAAACCGGGACTAGAAATGAGCAGTTCTTC.

The V and J genes are TRBV18 and TRBJ2-7; maybe TRBD1 (5 bases). Between the trimmed V and J ends, which lost 2 bases and 9 bases, there was a span of 14 bases. The CDR3 is made up of 13 amino acids. Germline V lookup: CDR1 KGHSH, CDR2 LQKENI. CDR3: CASSPGADIPQYF. The CDR3 DNA is TGTGCCAGCTCACCAGGGGCAGATATCCCGCAGTACTTC. Complete variable domain (other parts from reference TRBV18 and TRBJ2-7): NAGVMQNPRHLVRRRGQEARLRCSPMKGHSHVYWYRQLPEEGLKFMVYLQKENIIDESGMPKERFSAEFPKEGPSILRIQQVVRGDSAAYFCASSPGADIPQYFGPGTRLTVT.

This clone was recorded a few times. V is TRBV15 and J is TRBJ2-7; D uncertain. The CDR3 is 13 residues long. Germline CDR1 is LNHNV and CDR2 is YYDKDF (reference sequence). Trimming cost V 6 bases and J 5 bases, with 14 bases left between them. The CDR3: CATSPLGRNEQYF. In DNA, the CDR3 is TGTGCCACCAGTCCCCTTGGCAGGAACGAGCAGTACTTC.

This chain links TRBV30 with TRBJ2-3; 11 nucleotides align to TRBD2. V shed 4 bases and J 0 bases; nucleotides not matched to a gene: 6. Germline values: CDR1 GTSNPN, CDR2 SVGIG (reference sequence). The CDR3 spans 16 residues. The CDR3: CAWTPGLAESTDTQYF. CDR3 nucleotides: TGTGCCTGGACCCCGGGACTAGCGGAAAGCACAGATACGCAGTATTTT.

Written as DNA, the CDR3 is TGTGCCAGCAGCCCACAGGGGGGCGATGAGCAGTTCTTC. Residues: CASSPQGGDEQFF. The genes are TRBV7-3 and TRBJ2-1; 8 bases match TRBD1. From germline, CDR1 is SGHTA and CDR2 FQGTGA. The CDR3 is 13 amino acids. Trimming removed 5 bases from V and 8 bases from J; junction bases left unmatched: 5.

V and J are TRBV19 and TRBJ2-5, with D uncertain. The CDR3 has 14 amino acids. The ends were cut back, 0 bases at V and 3 bases at J, with 8 bases in the middle. Germline V CDR1 and CDR2: LNHDA, SQIVND (reference sequence). CDR3 residues: CASSIDYSKETQYF. The CDR3 region has the DNA TGTGCCAGTAGTATAGATTATAGTAAAGAGACCCAGTACTTC.

CDR3 coding DNA: TGTGCCTGGAACAGGGGATCCAATCAGCCCCAGCATTTT. It is translated as CAWNRGSNQPQHF. The chain carries TRBV30 and TRBJ1-5; TRBD1 matches 7 bases. The CDR3 extends over 13 amino acids. J lost 3 bases, V lost 4 bases, and 3 bases had no gene match. Germline CDR1 is GTSNPN and CDR2 is SVGIG (reference sequence).

This clone has just one count. This sample includes further DNA sequences coding for the same CDR3. The V call is TRBV27, the J call TRBJ2-1, with unresolved D. Germline CDR1 and CDR2: MNHEY and SMNVEV (reference sequence). V was trimmed by 5 bases and J by 4 bases, leaving 3 bases between them. This CDR3 has 11 residues. CDR3 sequence reads: CASSRYNEQFF. The CDR3 DNA reads as TGTGCCAGCAGTCGTTACAATGAGCAGTTCTTC.

The V call is TRBV14, the J call TRBJ2-3, with D perhaps matching TRBD2 (5 bases). In germline, CDR1 is SGHDN, CDR2 FVKESK. CDR3 length: 18 residues. Between the trimmed V and J ends, which lost 2 bases and 5 bases, there was a span of 23 bases. The CDR3 nucleotides are TGTGCCAGCAGCCAACTCTCGAGGCGGGTAGCCGATGGAGATACGCAGTATTTT. Translation: CASSQLSRRVADGDTQYF.

This clone came up once. This sequence joins TRBV20-1 and TRBJ1-1; D is possibly TRBD1 (6 bases). Trimming took off 4 bases at V and 10 bases at J, with 7 bases between the two ends. The CDR3 contains 9 residues. Germline assignment: CDR1 DFQATT and CDR2 SNEGSKA (reference sequence). CDR3 coding DNA: TGCAGTGCTAACAGGGCAGCTTTCTTT. As protein: CSANRAAFF.

In this sample, this clone turned up once. The chain employs TRBV18 and TRBJ1-2; a weak D match, TRBD1 (6 bases). The length of the CDR3 is 15 residues. The V gene lost 2 bases and the J gene lost 8 bases, with 18 bases spanning the gap. Germline CDR1 and CDR2: KGHSH and LQKENI. DNA for the CDR3: TGTGCCAGCTCACCATCTACCAGGGGAGGAGGCGGCTACACCTTC. Translated: CASSPSTRGGGGYTF.

This clone was detected once. The chain carries TRBV5-1 and TRBJ1-1; weak D call: TRBD1 (5 bases). Looked up from germline, CDR1 is SGHRS and CDR2 is YFSETQ. V was shortened by 4 bases and J by 6 bases, with 16 bases between the two germline ends. The CDR3 loop spans 14 amino acids. CDR3 DNA sequence: TGCGCCAGCAGCCTGCGGAGGGGACTGTCTGAAGCTTTCTTT. Its translation is CASSLRRGLSEAFF.

The genes are TRBV5-1 and TRBJ2-3; TRBD2 is a possible D gene (5 bases). Trimming removed 2 bases from V and 5 bases from J, with 15 bases in between. CDR3 length: 15 residues. CDR1 is SGHRS, CDR2 YFSETQ, per germline. DNA of the CDR3: TGCGCCAGCAGCTTTGGACTGGGGTTGGGAGATACGCAGTATTTT. This codes for CASSFGLGLGDTQYF.

The genes are TRBV6-5 and TRBJ1-5, with TRBD1 matching 8 bases. Germline V gene sequence: CDR1 MNHEY, CDR2 SVGAGI. The trim removed 4 bases at V and 6 bases at J, leaving 8 bases unmatched. The CDR3 has 15 residues. CDR3 in DNA: TGTGCCAGCAGTTTGACAGGGGAACCGGGTCAGCCCCAGCATTTT. Protein sequence: CASSLTGEPGQPQHF.

The table lists this clone with a count of one. The chain uses TRBV12-3 or TRBV12-4 and TRBJ1-5; D is uncertain. Deletions cut 6 bases from V and 4 bases from J, with 7 bases between. CDR3 size: 12 residues. This CDR3 reads CASRRTNQPQHF. DNA for the CDR3: TGTGCCAGCAGACGGACTAATCAGCCCCAGCATTTT.

This clone was seen a handful of times. The chain joins TRBV3-1 (or the pseudogene TRBV3-2) to TRBJ2-7; no clear D. The length of the CDR3 is 15 residues. Germline V gives CDR1 LGHDT, CDR2 YNNKEL (reference sequence). Trimming removed 4 bases at V and 4 bases at J, with 17 bases between. CDR3 DNA: TGTGCCAGCAGCCCTTCCGGACGACCCGGATACGAGCAGTACTTC. Protein: CASSPSGRPGYEQYF.

The chain is built from TRBV19 and TRBJ1-3; D is unclear. The germline CDR1 and CDR2 sequences are LNHDA and SQIVND (reference sequence). Trimming cost V 6 bases and J 4 bases, with 13 bases left between them. The CDR3 contains 14 residues. The DNA of the CDR3 is TGTGCCAGTAGCCCCACCGGCGTCGGAAACACCATATATTTT. This codes for CASSPTGVGNTIYF.

This chain uses TRBV7-9 with TRBJ2-3; 9 positions agree with TRBD2. Germline CDR1 is SEHNR and CDR2 is FQNEAQ (reference sequence). This CDR3 is 15 amino acids long. J was trimmed by 8 bases and V by 3 bases; bases with no gene match: 9. CDR3: CASSLGTSFGVTQYF. The CDR3 DNA sequence: TGTGCCAGCAGCTTGGGGACTAGCTTCGGGGTTACGCAGTATTTT.

This chain joins TRBV19 and TRBJ1-1, with D possibly matching TRBD1 (6 bases). The V and J ends lost 5 bases and 4 bases respectively, with 11 bases between them. This CDR3 comprises 13 residues. The V gene's germline CDR1 is LNHDA and CDR2 SQIVND (reference sequence). Written as DNA, the CDR3 is TGTGCCAGTAGTCCAGGGGTCTCCACTGAAGCTTTCTTT. This codes for CASSPGVSTEAFF. Based on the CDR3 plus reference TRBV19 and TRBJ1-1, the full variable domain is DGGITQSPKYLFRKEGQNVTLSCEQNLNHDAMYWYRQDPGQGLRLIYYSQIVNDFQKGDIAEGYSVSREKKESFPLTVTSAQKNPTAFYLCASSPGVSTEAFFGQGTRLTVV.

This clone was counted a single time. The chain uses TRBV5-1 and TRBJ2-3; D is possibly TRBD2 (6 bases). Per germline, CDR1 SGHRS and CDR2 YFSETQ. V lost 4 bases and J 5 bases, leaving 8 bases between the germline ends. The CDR3 sequence is 12 residues long. Here the CDR3 DNA reads TGCGCCAGCAGCCTGGGACTAGATACGCAGTATTTT. Protein sequence: CASSLGLDTQYF.

The chain joins TRBV15 to TRBJ2-7; TRBD2 agrees at 10 bases. Unmatched junction bases numbered 2, after V lost 3 bases and J lost 0 bases. CDR3 length: 15 amino acids. Germline V gene sequence: CDR1 LNHNV, CDR2 YYDKDF (reference sequence). The CDR3 DNA reads as TGTGCCACCAGCAGCCTAGCGGGGGACTCCTACGAGCAGTACTTC. Residues: CATSSLAGDSYEQYF.

The chain carries TRBV6-4 and TRBJ2-1; a weak D match, TRBD2 (5 bases). The CDR3 has 15 residues. V was cut by 2 bases and J by 2 bases, with 10 bases left in between. Germline values: CDR1 MRHNA, CDR2 SNTAGT. The CDR3 reads CASSDDGKAYNEQFF. The CDR3 coding sequence is TGTGCCAGCAGTGACGACGGGAAAGCCTACAATGAGCAGTTCTTC.

This clone was observed a single time. V gene TRBV7-2 combines with J gene TRBJ2-2; TRBD2 might be the D (6 bases). The CDR3 totals 16 residues. From germline, CDR1 is SGHTA and CDR2 FQGNSA. V was pared by 7 bases and J by 5 bases, with 20 bases between. CDR3 coding DNA: TGTGCCAGCACCTCAACCGGGACTCTAAGAACCGGGGAGCTGTTTTTT. Protein product: CASTSTGTLRTGELFF.

The CDR3 DNA sequence: TGTGCCAGCAGTGAACTTAGCGGGAGGGCGACCCAGTACTTC. It yields the protein CASSELSGRATQYF. This chain uses TRBV2 with TRBJ2-5; 11 positions agree with TRBD2. There are 14 residues in the CDR3. Germline loops: CDR1 SNHLY, CDR2 FYNNEI. Trimming took 2 bases from V and 7 from J; bases not matched to a gene: 3.

This clone was recorded a few times. This chain uses TRBV18 with TRBJ2-5; D is possibly TRBD2 (6 bases). Germline CDR1 KGHSH, CDR2 LQKENI. The CDR3 is 13 amino acids. With 3 bases removed from V and 5 bases from J, the gap between germline ends came to 10 bases. The CDR3 protein is CASSPGLSETQYF. The CDR3, as DNA: TGTGCCAGCTCACCCGGACTATCTGAGACCCAGTACTTC.

V and J are TRBV19 and TRBJ2-3; 9 bases line up with TRBD2. The ends lost 2 bases at V and 4 bases at J; junction bases unmatched: 7. The CDR3 spans 16 residues. Germline CDR1 and CDR2: LNHDA and SQIVND (reference sequence). As DNA, the CDR3 is TGTGCCAGTAGTATAAAGGGCGGGAGGGCGCCAGATACGCAGTATTTT. Translated: CASSIKGGRAPDTQYF. The full variable domain, its missing parts supplied by reference TRBV19 and TRBJ2-3, is DGGITQSPKYLFRKEGQNVTLSCEQNLNHDAMYWYRQDPGQGLRLIYYSQIVNDFQKGDIAEGYSVSREKKESFPLTVTSAQKNPTAFYLCASSIKGGRAPDTQYFGPGTRLTVL.

The V gene is TRBV11-2, the J gene TRBJ2-7, with D unclear. The germline gives CDR1 SGHAT, CDR2 FQNNGV. The V end was cut by 3 bases, the J end by 2 bases, with 5 bases between. This CDR3 is built from 12 residues. CDR3 bases: TGTGCCAGCAGCTTCGAAACCTACGAGCAGTACTTC. Translation gives CASSFETYEQYF.